This T cell receptor beta chain was captured in a study of blood T cell repertoires in COVID-19. This clone was counted between two and nine times. Some clones are missing from TCRdb's copy, which holds only in-frame ones; the method was immunoSEQ multiplex PCR. The table includes a few hundred thousand clones, roughly 84% detected once. Germline V CDR1 and CDR2: KGHSH, LQKENI. V gave up 4 bases and J gave up 0 bases, with 21 bases separating them. CDR3 length equals 19 residues. This TCR was sampled from a woman aged 25 to 39 who had recovered from COVID-19. The sample comprised PBMCs or T cells enriched from blood (not recorded which). The chain uses TRBV18 and TRBJ2-2; D is perhaps TRBD2 (5 bases). The CDR3 loop is CASSRTGILPSANTGELFF. The CDR3 DNA is TGTGCCAGCTCACGAACCGGGATACTCCCCTCCGCGAACACCGGGGAGCTGTTTTTT. Together with reference TRBV18 and TRBJ2-2, the CDR3 gives the full variable domain: NAGVMQNPRHLVRRRGQEARLRCSPMKGHSHVYWYRQLPEEGLKFMVYLQKENIIDESGMPKERFSAEFPKEGPSILRIQQVVRGDSAAYFCASSRTGILPSANTGELFFGEGSRLTVL.